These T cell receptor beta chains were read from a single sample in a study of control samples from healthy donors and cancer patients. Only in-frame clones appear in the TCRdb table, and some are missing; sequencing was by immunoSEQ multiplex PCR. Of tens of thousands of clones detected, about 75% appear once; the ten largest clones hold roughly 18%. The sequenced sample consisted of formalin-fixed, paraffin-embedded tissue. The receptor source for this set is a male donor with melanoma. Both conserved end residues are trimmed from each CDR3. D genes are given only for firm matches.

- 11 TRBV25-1 ASSGDTKNEQF
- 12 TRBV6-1 ASSEQGGYTPQH
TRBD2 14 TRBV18 ASSPKNGTSGYEQY
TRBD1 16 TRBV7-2 ASSLSANRGHRDAIQY
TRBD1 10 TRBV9 ARIQGAGGYT
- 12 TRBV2 ASSGGGSGNTIY
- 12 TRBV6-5 ASHRRRLNTEAF
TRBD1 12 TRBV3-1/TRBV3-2 ASSRQGIGTEAF
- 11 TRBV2 ASSTVPERGYT
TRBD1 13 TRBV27 ASSPQQGFQETQY
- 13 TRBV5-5 ASSLQGVPKNIQY
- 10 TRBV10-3 AISGGNTEAF
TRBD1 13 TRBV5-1 ASSLTTGHQETQY
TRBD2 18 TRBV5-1 ASSSLGGLAGVEVTDTQY
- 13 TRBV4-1 ASSQDSGDDQPQH
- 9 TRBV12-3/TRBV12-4 ASSPANEQF
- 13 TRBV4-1 ASSQEGVSGDTQY
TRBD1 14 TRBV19 ARRVRNRDRNYGYT
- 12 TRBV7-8 ASSRADNYNEQF
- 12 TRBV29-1 SARSREGNTEAF
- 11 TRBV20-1 SASTNSGTEAF
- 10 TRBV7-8 ASSFGDQPQH
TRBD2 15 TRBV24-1 ATSDLGTSGPGGELF
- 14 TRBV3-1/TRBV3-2 ASSPVGLAGSGELF
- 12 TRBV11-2 ASSSPGPGEKLF
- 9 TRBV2 ASSEYNEQY
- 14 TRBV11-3 ASSLNPGGTNQPQH
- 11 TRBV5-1 ASSLDTNEKLF
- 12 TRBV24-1 ATSASTVYNEQF
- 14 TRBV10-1 AGNPQTEPLNTEAF
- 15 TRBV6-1 ASSEGGAQTVLYGYT
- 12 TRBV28 ASSLSRGNTEAF
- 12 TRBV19 ASSSQGIHNEQF
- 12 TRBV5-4 ASSLRGRGTEAF
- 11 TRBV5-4 ASSLGPDYGYT
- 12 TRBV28 ASTTSREGETQY